The rows below give T cell receptor beta chains drawn from one sample of a study of OX40 agonist ivuxolimab in advanced cancers. Sequencing was performed with immunoSEQ multiplex PCR; in TCRdb, only in-frame clones are kept and a portion is missing. The data contain 65,000 to 90,000 clones, approximately 92% of them seen just once; the ten biggest clones take up less than 0.6%. Here the sequenced sample was CD4+ or CD8+ T cells sorted from blood, taken in a trial of the OX40 agonist ivuxolimab. The receptors shown here come from an adult with an advanced solid tumor such as melanoma, head and neck, liver or kidney cancer. The conserved cysteine and the conserved F or W are not part of the CDR3 here. Fields, in order: V gene, J gene, CDR3 protein.

V gene: TRBV6-1; J gene: TRBJ2-2; CDR3 protein: ASSLDAVYTGELF
V gene: TRBV6-5; J gene: TRBJ1-3; CDR3 protein: ASSYGGTSGNTIY
V gene: TRBV21-1; J gene: TRBJ2-3; CDR3 protein: ASSKRAMWREYEDTQY
V gene: TRBV7-2; J gene: TRBJ2-3; CDR3 protein: ASTRDSRPTDTQY
V gene: TRBV5-1; J gene: TRBJ1-3; CDR3 protein: ASSLVSGPTSGNTIY
V gene: TRBV10-3; J gene: TRBJ2-3; CDR3 protein: ATRGDRSTDTQY
V gene: TRBV7-9; J gene: TRBJ2-7; CDR3 protein: ASSLNRRWD
V gene: TRBV19; J gene: TRBJ1-2; CDR3 protein: ASSIENTGLDGYT
V gene: TRBV19; J gene: TRBJ2-1; CDR3 protein: ASSIGGQTYNEQF
V gene: TRBV30; J gene: TRBJ1-6; CDR3 protein: AWSSGVYRGVHNSPLH
V gene: TRBV9; J gene: TRBJ2-7; CDR3 protein: ASSVLAGASEQY
V gene: TRBV7-2; J gene: TRBJ1-5; CDR3 protein: ASSLVSANNQPQH
V gene: TRBV2; J gene: TRBJ1-5; CDR3 protein: ASSQTRNQPQH
V gene: TRBV9; J gene: TRBJ1-3; CDR3 protein: ASSQGQRDTIY
V gene: TRBV11-2; J gene: TRBJ2-1; CDR3 protein: ASSLDRQYEF
V gene: TRBV7-9; J gene: TRBJ1-4; CDR3 protein: ASSFRQGNEKLF
V gene: TRBV5-4; J gene: .; CDR3 protein: ASSLGQGLAGASGNEQY
V gene: TRBV4-1; J gene: TRBJ2-1; CDR3 protein: ASSQLAGGRQF
V gene: TRBV25-1; J gene: TRBJ2-1; CDR3 protein: ASSGQVGYNEQF
V gene: TRBV6-1; J gene: TRBJ2-1; CDR3 protein: ASSGDTYNEQF
V gene: TRBV28; J gene: TRBJ1-3; CDR3 protein: ASSFGNTIY
V gene: TRBV10-3; J gene: TRBJ2-3; CDR3 protein: AIRGAGGVADTQY
V gene: TRBV19; J gene: TRBJ2-7; CDR3 protein: ASGRQGMGEQY
V gene: TRBV29-1; J gene: TRBJ2-7; CDR3 protein: SAAEDEQY
V gene: TRBV7-2; J gene: TRBJ1-1; CDR3 protein: ASSLGPGGVAEAF
V gene: TRBV2; J gene: TRBJ2-1; CDR3 protein: AGGGLYNEQF
V gene: TRBV7-3; J gene: TRBJ2-3; CDR3 protein: ASSLAGGDVDTQY
V gene: TRBV5-1; J gene: TRBJ2-7; CDR3 protein: ASSSDYEQY
V gene: TRBV7-3; J gene: TRBJ1-1; CDR3 protein: ASSLMPENTEAF
V gene: TRBV5-8; J gene: TRBJ2-7; CDR3 protein: ASSLVVAGPYEQY
V gene: TRBV10-3; J gene: TRBJ2-5; CDR3 protein: AIGWLAGGMVQETQY
V gene: TRBV7-2; J gene: TRBJ2-7; CDR3 protein: ASSLGSNYEQY
V gene: TRBV11-3; J gene: TRBJ1-2; CDR3 protein: ASSLEEIDLRDGYT
V gene: TRBV6-5; J gene: TRBJ2-5; CDR3 protein: ASSYSASTGTQY
V gene: TRBV7-9; J gene: TRBJ1-4; CDR3 protein: ASSFASGSGEKLF
V gene: TRBV6-6; J gene: TRBJ1-2; CDR3 protein: ASSQGGVYGYT
V gene: TRBV27; J gene: TRBJ2-2; CDR3 protein: ASSHSGTSGSGELF
V gene: TRBV5-6; J gene: TRBJ2-7; CDR3 protein: ASSLLGFYEQY
V gene: TRBV7-5; J gene: TRBJ2-5; CDR3 protein: ARSSVGGAGIVCQETQY
V gene: TRBV7-3; J gene: TRBJ2-4; CDR3 protein: ASSFSAKNIQY
V gene: TRBV27; J gene: TRBJ2-7; CDR3 protein: ASRRDSTYEQY
V gene: TRBV4-3; J gene: TRBJ1-1; CDR3 protein: ASSRTVRNTEAF
V gene: TRBV2; J gene: TRBJ1-2; CDR3 protein: ASSSRPRDNGYT
V gene: TRBV4-2; J gene: TRBJ1-4; CDR3 protein: ASSQDLRSWSTNEKLF
V gene: TRBV11-1; J gene: TRBJ2-1; CDR3 protein: ASSRGNEQF
V gene: TRBV7-2; J gene: TRBJ2-1; CDR3 protein: ASTLSGSYNEQF
V gene: TRBV11-2; J gene: TRBJ2-1; CDR3 protein: ASSLGASSYNEQF
V gene: TRBV7-3; J gene: TRBJ1-1; CDR3 protein: ASSLRSGGAEAF
V gene: TRBV9; J gene: TRBJ2-3; CDR3 protein: ASSVAPSSTDTQY
V gene: TRBV18; J gene: TRBJ2-7; CDR3 protein: ASSPSGIPGEQY
V gene: TRBV7-2; J gene: TRBJ2-5; CDR3 protein: ASSSGTGKTQY
V gene: TRBV7-2; J gene: TRBJ2-7; CDR3 protein: ASSPPAGQGPYEQY
V gene: TRBV27; J gene: TRBJ1-1; CDR3 protein: ASSSNRPAEAF
V gene: TRBV2; J gene: TRBJ2-2; CDR3 protein: ASSGAQVGTGELF
V gene: TRBV6-6; J gene: TRBJ1-2; CDR3 protein: ASSTSRDRAFHT
V gene: TRBV11-2; J gene: TRBJ2-1; CDR3 protein: ASSLLAFYNEQF